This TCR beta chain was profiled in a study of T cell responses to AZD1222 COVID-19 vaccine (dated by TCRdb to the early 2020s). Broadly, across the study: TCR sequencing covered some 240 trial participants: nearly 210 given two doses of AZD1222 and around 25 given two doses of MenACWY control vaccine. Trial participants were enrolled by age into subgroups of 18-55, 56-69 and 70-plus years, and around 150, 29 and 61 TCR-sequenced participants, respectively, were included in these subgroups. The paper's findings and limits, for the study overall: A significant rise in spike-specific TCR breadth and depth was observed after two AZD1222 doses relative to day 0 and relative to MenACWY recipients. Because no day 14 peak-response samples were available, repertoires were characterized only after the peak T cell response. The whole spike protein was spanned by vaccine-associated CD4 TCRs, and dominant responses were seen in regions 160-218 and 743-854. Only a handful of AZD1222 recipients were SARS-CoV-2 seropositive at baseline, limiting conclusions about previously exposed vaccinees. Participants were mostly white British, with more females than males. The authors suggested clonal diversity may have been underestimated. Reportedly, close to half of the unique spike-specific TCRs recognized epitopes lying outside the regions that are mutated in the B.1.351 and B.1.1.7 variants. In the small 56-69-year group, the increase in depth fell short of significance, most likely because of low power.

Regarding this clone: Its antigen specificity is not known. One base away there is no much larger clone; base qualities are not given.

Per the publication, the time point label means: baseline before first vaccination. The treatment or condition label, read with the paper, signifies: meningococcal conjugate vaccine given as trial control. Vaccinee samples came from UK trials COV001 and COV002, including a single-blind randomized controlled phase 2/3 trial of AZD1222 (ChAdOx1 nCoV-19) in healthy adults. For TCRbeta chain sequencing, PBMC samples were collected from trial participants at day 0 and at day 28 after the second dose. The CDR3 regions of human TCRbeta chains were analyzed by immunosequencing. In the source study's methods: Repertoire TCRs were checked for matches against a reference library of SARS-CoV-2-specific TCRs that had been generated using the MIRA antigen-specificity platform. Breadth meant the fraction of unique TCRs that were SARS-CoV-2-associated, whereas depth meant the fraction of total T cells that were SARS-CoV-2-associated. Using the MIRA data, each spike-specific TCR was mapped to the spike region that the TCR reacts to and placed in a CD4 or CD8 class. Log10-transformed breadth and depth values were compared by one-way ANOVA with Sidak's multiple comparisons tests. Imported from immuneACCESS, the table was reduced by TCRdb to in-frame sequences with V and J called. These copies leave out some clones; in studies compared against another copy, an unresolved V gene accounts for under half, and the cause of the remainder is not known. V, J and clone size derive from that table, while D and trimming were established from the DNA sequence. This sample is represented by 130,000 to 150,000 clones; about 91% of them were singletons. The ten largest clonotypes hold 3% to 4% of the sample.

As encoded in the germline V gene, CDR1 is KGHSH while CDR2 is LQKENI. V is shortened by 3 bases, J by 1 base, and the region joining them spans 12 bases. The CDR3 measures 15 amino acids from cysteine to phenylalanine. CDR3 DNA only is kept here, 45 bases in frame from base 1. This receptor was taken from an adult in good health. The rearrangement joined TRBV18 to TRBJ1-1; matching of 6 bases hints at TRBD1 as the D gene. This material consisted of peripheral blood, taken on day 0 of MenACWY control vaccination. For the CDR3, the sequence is CASSPNGGSNTEAFF. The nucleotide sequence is TGTGCCAGCTCACCCAATGGGGGCTCGAACACTGAAGCTTTCTTT.